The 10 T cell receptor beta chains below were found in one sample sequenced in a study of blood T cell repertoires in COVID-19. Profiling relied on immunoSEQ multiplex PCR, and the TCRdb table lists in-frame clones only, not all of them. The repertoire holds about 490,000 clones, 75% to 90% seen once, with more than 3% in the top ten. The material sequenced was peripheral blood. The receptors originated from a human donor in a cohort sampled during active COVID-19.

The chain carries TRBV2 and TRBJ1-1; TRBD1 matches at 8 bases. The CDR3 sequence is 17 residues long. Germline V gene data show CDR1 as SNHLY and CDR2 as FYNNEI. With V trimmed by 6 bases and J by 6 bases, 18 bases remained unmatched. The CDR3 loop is CASRGRQGSGEFPEAFF. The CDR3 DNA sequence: TGTGCCAGCAGAGGTAGACAGGGGTCCGGGGAGTTCCCTGAAGCTTTCTTT.

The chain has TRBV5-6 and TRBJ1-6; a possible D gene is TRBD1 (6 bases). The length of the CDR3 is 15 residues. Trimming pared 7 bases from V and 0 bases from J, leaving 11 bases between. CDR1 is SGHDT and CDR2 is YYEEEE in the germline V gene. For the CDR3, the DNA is TGTGCCAGCGGACAGTTAAGCTCCTATAATTCACCCCTCCACTTT. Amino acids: CASGQLSSYNSPLHF.

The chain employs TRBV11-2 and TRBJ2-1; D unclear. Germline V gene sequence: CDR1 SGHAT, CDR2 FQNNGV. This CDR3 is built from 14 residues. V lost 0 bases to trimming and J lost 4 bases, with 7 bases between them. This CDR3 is CASSLDATYNEQFF. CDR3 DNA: TGTGCCAGCAGCTTAGATGCGACTTACAATGAGCAGTTCTTC.

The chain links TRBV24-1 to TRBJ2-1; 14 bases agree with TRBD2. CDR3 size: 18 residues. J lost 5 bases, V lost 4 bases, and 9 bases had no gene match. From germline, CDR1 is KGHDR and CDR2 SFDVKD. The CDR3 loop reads CATSESPGLAGDNNEQFF. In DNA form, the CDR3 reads TGTGCCACCAGTGAGTCGCCGGGACTAGCGGGAGACAACAATGAGCAGTTCTTC.

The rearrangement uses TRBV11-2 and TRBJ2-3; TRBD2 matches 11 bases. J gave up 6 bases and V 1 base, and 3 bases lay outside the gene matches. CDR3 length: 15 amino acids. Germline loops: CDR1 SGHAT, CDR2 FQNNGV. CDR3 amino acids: CASSLAPSGRDTQYF. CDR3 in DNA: TGTGCCAGCAGCTTAGCCCCTAGCGGGAGGGATACGCAGTATTTT. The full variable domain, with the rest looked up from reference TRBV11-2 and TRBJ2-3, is EAGVAQSPRYKIIEKRQSVAFWCNPISGHATLYWYQQILGQGPKLLIQFQNNGVVDDSQLPKDRFSAERLKGVDSTLKIQPAKLEDSAVYLCASSLAPSGRDTQYFGPGTRLTVL.

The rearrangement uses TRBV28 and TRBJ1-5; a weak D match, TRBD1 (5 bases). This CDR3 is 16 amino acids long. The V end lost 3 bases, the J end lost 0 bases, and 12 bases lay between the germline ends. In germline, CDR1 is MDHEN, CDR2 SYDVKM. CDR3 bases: TGTGCCAGCAGTTTGGTGGGGGGACCTAGCAATCAGCCCCAGCATTTT. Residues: CASSLVGGPSNQPQHF.

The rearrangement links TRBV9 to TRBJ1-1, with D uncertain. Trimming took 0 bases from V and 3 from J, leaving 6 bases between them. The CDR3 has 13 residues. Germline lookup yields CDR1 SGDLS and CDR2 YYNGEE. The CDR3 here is CASSVAPDTEAFF. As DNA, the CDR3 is TGTGCCAGCAGCGTAGCTCCGGACACTGAAGCTTTCTTT.

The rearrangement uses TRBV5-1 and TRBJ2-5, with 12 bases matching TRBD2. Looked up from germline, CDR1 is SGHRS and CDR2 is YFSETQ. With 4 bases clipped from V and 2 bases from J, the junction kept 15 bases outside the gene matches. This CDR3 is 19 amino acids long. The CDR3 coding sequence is TGCGCCAGCAGCCCTGAACTGGGGCTAGCGGGAGGGTCTCAAGAGACCCAGTACTTC. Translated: CASSPELGLAGGSQETQYF.

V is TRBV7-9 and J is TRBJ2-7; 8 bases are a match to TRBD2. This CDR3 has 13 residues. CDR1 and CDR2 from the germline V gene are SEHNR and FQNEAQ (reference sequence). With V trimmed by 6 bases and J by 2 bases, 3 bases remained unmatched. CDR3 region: CASRTSGTYEQYF. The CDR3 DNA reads TGTGCCAGCAGAACTAGCGGCACCTACGAGCAGTACTTC.

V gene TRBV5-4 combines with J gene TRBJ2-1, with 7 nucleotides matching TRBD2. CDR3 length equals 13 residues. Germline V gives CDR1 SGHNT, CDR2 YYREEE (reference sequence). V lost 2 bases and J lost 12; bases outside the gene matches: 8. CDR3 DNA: TGTGCCAGCAGCTTTCCAGGAGGGGAGGGGCAGTTCTTC. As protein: CASSFPGGEGQFF.